These 19 T cell receptor beta chains share one sample of origin, sequenced in a study of T cell responses to AZD1222 COVID-19 vaccine (dated by TCRdb to 2020 to 2023). The sample's time point label, in plain terms: about 28 days (+/-7) after the second vaccine dose. The receptor library was made with the immunoSEQ multiplex PCR assay. TCRdb carries this immuneACCESS record with in-frame sequences only. Its versions omit some clonotypes, under half of them owing to an unresolved V gene in the studies checked, with the rest unexplained. Present in this sample are 130,000 to 150,000 clones, more than 70% of which were seen just once. About 5% of the sample lies in the top ten. The source was peripheral blood, collected 28 days after the second AZD1222 dose. These receptors were collected from an adult who received the AZD1222 COVID-19 vaccine.

This chain connects TRBV2 to TRBJ2-1; 9 bases align to TRBD1. V shed 7 bases, J shed 2 bases, and the junction held 21 bases outside the gene matches. Germline CDR1 is SNHLY and CDR2 is FYNNEI. This CDR3 has 20 residues. CDR3 DNA: TGTGCCAGCATTACTAGGGACAGGGTCTTGTATGGTGCGGCCTACAATGAGCAGTTCTTC. This sequence encodes CASITRDRVLYGAAYNEQFF.

This clone came up once. The V gene is TRBV27, the J gene TRBJ2-7; 9 bases match TRBD2. Per germline, CDR1 MNHEY and CDR2 SMNVEV (reference sequence). The CDR3 contains 13 residues. With V trimmed by 7 bases and J by 2 bases, 3 bases remained unmatched. CDR3 loop: CASTPSGAYEQYF. The CDR3 nucleotides are TGTGCCAGCACCCCTAGCGGGGCCTACGAGCAGTACTTC.

V usage is TRBV2 and J usage is TRBJ1-1, with no clear D. CDR1 is SNHLY, CDR2 FYNNEI, per germline. V dropped 0 bases and J dropped 8 bases, with 10 bases sitting between them. CDR3 length equals 13 residues. The CDR3 region has the DNA TGTGCCAGCAGTGAAGCCGGGCCTCCGGAAGCTTTCTTT. It encodes CASSEAGPPEAFF. Full variable domain (rest looked up from reference TRBV2 and TRBJ1-1): EPEVTQTPSHQVTQMGQEVILRCVPISNHLYFYWYRQILGQKVEFLVSFYNNEISEKSEIFDDQFSVERPDGSNFTLKIRSTKLEDSAMYFCASSEAGPPEAFFGQGTRLTVV.

This rearrangement joins TRBV12-3 or TRBV12-4 to TRBJ2-1; D is possibly TRBD2 (5 bases). Trimming cost V 5 bases and J 10 bases, with 15 bases left between them. The CDR3 is 13 residues long. The CDR3 DNA reads as TGTGCCAGCAGTCAACCGGGAACCACGGAGCAGTTCTTC. It yields the protein CASSQPGTTEQFF.

This clone was observed a few times. The V gene is TRBV19, the J gene TRBJ1-5, with a weak D call TRBD1 (5 bases). The CDR3 spans 15 residues. Germline V lookup: CDR1 LNHDA, CDR2 SQIVND (reference sequence). V lost 4 bases and J lost 0, with 10 bases in between. The CDR3 DNA reads TGTGCCAGTAGTACCCAGGGAAATAGCAATCAGCCCCAGCATTTT. It specifies CASSTQGNSNQPQHF.

This chain connects TRBV5-5 to TRBJ2-7, with 7 bases identical to TRBD1. The CDR3 has 14 residues. Trimming removed 4 bases from V and 5 bases from J; junction bases left unmatched: 9. The germline CDR1 and CDR2 sequences are SGHKS and YYEKEE (reference sequence). CDR3 DNA sequence: TGTGCCAGCAGCACCTGGGACAGTCTTCACGAGCAGTACTTC. Translation: CASSTWDSLHEQYF. Using reference TRBV5-5 and TRBJ2-7 for the parts outside the CDR3, the full variable domain is DAGVTQSPTHLIKTRGQQVTLRCSPISGHKSVSWYQQVLGQGPQFIFQYYEKEERGRGNFPDRFSARQFPNYSSELNVNALLLGDSALYLCASSTWDSLHEQYFGPGTRLTVT.

The V call is TRBV29-1, the J call TRBJ2-3, with 8 bases lining up with TRBD2. CDR3 size: 13 residues. Germline lookup yields CDR1 SQVTM and CDR2 ANQGSEA. The CDR3 loop reads CSIPREGLDTQYF. The CDR3 DNA reads TGCTCAATTCCCCGGGAGGGCCTGGATACGCAGTATTTT.

This chain uses TRBV27 with TRBJ1-1; D is unresolved. CDR1 is MNHEY and CDR2 is SMNVEV in the germline V gene (reference sequence). This CDR3 has 13 residues. The ends were cut back, 7 bases at V and 0 bases at J, with 9 bases in the middle. The CDR3 bases are TGTGCCAGCAAGGGCCATATGAACACTGAAGCTTTCTTT. Protein product: CASKGHMNTEAFF.

A note on this clone: Sequence at one end of the junction differs from germline and may be a read error. This rearrangement joins TRBV7-7 to TRBJ2-1; no clear D. This CDR3 has 13 residues. Germline V CDR1 and CDR2: SSHAT, FNYEAQ (reference sequence). CDR3 nucleotides: TGTGCTAGCAGCTCGAACTTGTACAATGAGCAGTTCTTC. It encodes CASSSNLYNEQFF.

V usage is TRBV18 and J usage is TRBJ1-4, with unresolved D. V lost 2 bases and J 0 bases, leaving 7 bases between the germline ends. The CDR3 is 15 amino acids. Per germline, CDR1 KGHSH and CDR2 LQKENI. The DNA for the CDR3 is TGTGCCAGCTCACCAATCGGAACAACTAATGAAAAACTGTTTTTT. Residues: CASSPIGTTNEKLFF.

The chain employs TRBV11-2 and TRBJ2-7; TRBD1 agrees at 8 bases. V lost 4 bases, J lost 7 bases, and 9 bases stayed unmatched. CDR1 is SGHAT, CDR2 FQNNGV, per germline. The CDR3 has 14 residues. The CDR3 sequence: CASSSRRQGSEQYF. In DNA form, the CDR3 reads TGTGCCAGCAGCTCGCGGCGACAGGGGAGTGAGCAGTACTTC.

The chain recombines TRBV6-1 with TRBJ2-7; 7 bases agree with TRBD1. Germline V CDR1 and CDR2: MNHNS, SASEGT. J was trimmed by 4 bases and V by 1 base; bases with no gene match: 7. This CDR3 spans 15 amino acids. The CDR3 sequence is CASSEVAGGGYEQYF. In DNA form, the CDR3 reads TGTGCCAGCAGTGAAGTCGCAGGGGGTGGTTACGAGCAGTACTTC.

This clone has only one observation. The J gene is TRBJ1-1, the V gene TRBV7-8; no reliable D call. The V and J ends lost 5 bases and 2 bases respectively, with 15 bases between them. CDR3 size: 15 residues. Germline lookup yields CDR1 SGHVS and CDR2 FQNEAQ. CDR3 in amino acids: CASSAPVQINTEAFF. CDR3 coding DNA: TGTGCCAGCAGCGCGCCCGTCCAGATTAACACTGAAGCTTTCTTT. The whole variable domain, remainder taken from reference TRBV7-8 and TRBJ1-1, is GAGVSQSPRYKVAKRGQDVALRCDPISGHVSLFWYQQALGQGPEFLTYFQNEAQLDKSGLPSDRFFAERPEGSVSTLKIQRTQQEDSAVYLCASSAPVQINTEAFFGQGTRLTVV.

The gene calls are TRBV10-3 and TRBJ1-1; 7 bases are shared with TRBD1. Germline trimming cut 7 bases from V and 3 bases from J; bases unmatched to any gene: 5. Germline V gene sequence: CDR1 ENHRY, CDR2 SYGVKD. This CDR3 region has 13 residues. Written as DNA, the CDR3 is TGTGCCATCACACAGGGGACGGACACTGAAGCTTTCTTT. It specifies CAITQGTDTEAFF.

V and J are TRBV7-2 and TRBJ2-1; D remains unclear. Trimming took off 1 base at V and 3 bases at J, with 13 bases between the two ends. The CDR3 has 16 residues. Germline CDR1 and CDR2: SGHTA and FQGNSA. The CDR3 protein is CASSLVVFSYYNEQFF. The CDR3 bases are TGTGCCAGCAGCTTAGTGGTGTTCTCCTACTACAATGAGCAGTTCTTC.

This rearrangement joins TRBV9 to TRBJ1-4, with 7 nucleotides matching TRBD1. CDR1 is SGDLS and CDR2 is YYNGEE in the germline V gene. V dropped 2 bases and J dropped 0; count of bases not matched to a gene: 1. The CDR3 covers 15 residues. CDR3 in DNA: TGTGCCAGCAGCGTTCAGGGGGCAACTAATGAAAAACTGTTTTTT. Translating it yields CASSVQGATNEKLFF.

This clone was seen a handful of times. The chain combines TRBV7-2 with TRBJ2-1; 11 bases match TRBD2. The CDR3 is made up of 15 amino acids. The trim removed 5 bases at V and 6 bases at J, leaving 6 bases unmatched. Germline loops: CDR1 SGHTA, CDR2 FQGNSA. In nucleotides, the CDR3 is TGTGCCAGCAGCATGACTAGCGGGAATTCCAATGAGCAGTTCTTC. Residues: CASSMTSGNSNEQFF.

The chain uses TRBV4-2 and TRBJ2-7, with 11 bases that match TRBD2. The CDR3 is 14 amino acids. Looked up from germline, CDR1 is LGHNA and CDR2 is YNFKEQ. J gave up 7 bases and V 2 bases, and 4 bases lay outside the gene matches. CDR3 DNA sequence: TGTGCCAGCAGCCAACTAGCGGGAGGTGAGGAGCAGTACTTC. Its translation is CASSQLAGGEEQYF.

The J gene is TRBJ2-3, the V gene TRBV19; D gene ambiguous. This CDR3 is built from 14 residues. Germline CDR1 and CDR2: LNHDA and SQIVND (reference sequence). Deletions cut 4 bases from V and 3 bases from J, with 11 bases between. CDR3 amino acids: CASSRGRVTDTQYF. The CDR3 DNA follows: TGTGCCAGTAGTAGGGGTAGGGTTACAGATACGCAGTATTTT.